The source of this T cell receptor (beta chain) is a study of blood T cells in healthy people across ages. Points on this clonotype: Antigen specificity is unknown. The junction shows a germline mismatch at one end, possibly a read error.

The CDR3 length is 17 residues. Germline V gene lookup returns CDR1 MNHNS and CDR2 SASEGT. Study-wide findings and caveats: Whereas aged donors had fewer naive CD4+ cells, long-lived donors had more of them and higher diversity. Leaving the PBMCs unsorted stopped any conclusive comparison of naive versus antigen-experienced cells. Investigators viewed diversity estimates from one million T cells as underestimates, the study reported.

A second PCR of about 7 to 11 cycles used a sample-barcoded 5' primer and a J-beta primer mix. TCRdb processed the 5' RACE reads anew with MiXCR; each CDR3 protein has one entry. The sample consists of 1 million to 1.2 million distinct CDR3 sequences, 35% to 40% of them appearing once. The receptor was derived from a man aged 18 to 30 in good health. The chain joins TRBV6-1 to TRBJ1-4; the match to TRBD1 covers 9 bases. Sequencing input: blood. CDR3 coding DNA: TGTGCCAGCAGTGAATTTGCGGGGACAGGGCAAGATGAGAAACTGTTTTTT. This sequence encodes CASSEFAGTGQDEKLFF.